Shown below are 13 T cell receptor beta chains from a single sample sequenced in a study of regulatory T cells in long-lasting Graves disease. As to time point: newly diagnosed GD, antithyroid drugs for less than 3 months. There was RNA extracted from PBMCs, and the TCR library was made from it. Arm-PCR with iRepertoire HTBI primers amplified the CDR3 regions for these TCR beta libraries. From the multiplex PCR reads, TCRdb called clonotypes with MiXCR, one entry per CDR3 protein. This sample has 250,000 or so distinct CDR3 sequences, with around 18% found just once. A further study also used this sample, focusing on T cells in Graves' hyperthyroidism and ophthalmopathy.

This specimen was peripheral blood mononuclear cells (PBMCs), taken at new diagnosis, from a patient treated with antithyroid drugs. These receptors were collected from a woman aged 30 to 39 with Graves disease.

This clonotype was picked up a small number of times. This rearrangement joins TRBV15 to TRBJ2-7; D unclear. CDR1 is LNHNV, CDR2 YYDKDF, per germline (reference sequence). Trimming stripped 0 bases from V and 3 bases from J, with 12 bases between. This CDR3 contains 15 residues. CDR3 DNA sequence: TGTGCCACCAGCAGAGATCGGGTCGGCTTCTACGAGCAGTACTTC. Amino acid sequence: CATSRDRVGFYEQYF.

This clonotype was seen more than once but under ten times. The V call is TRBV4-1, the J call TRBJ2-7, with D perhaps being TRBD1 or TRBD2 (5 bases each). CDR3 length equals 15 residues. Germline CDR1 and CDR2: MGHRA and YSYEKL. V gave up 2 bases and J gave up 2 bases, with 13 bases separating them. The CDR3 here is CASSQTQGATYEQYF. The CDR3 region has the DNA TGCGCCAGCAGCCAAACCCAGGGAGCGACCTACGAGCAGTACTTC.

The J gene is TRBJ1-2, the V gene TRBV12-5, with 7 bases fitting TRBD1. Germline lookup yields CDR1 LGHNT and CDR2 FRNRAP. CDR3 size: 13 residues. Germline trimming cut 6 bases from V and 4 bases from J; bases unmatched to any gene: 5. CDR3 residues: CASGTGVAYGYTF. CDR3 sequence (DNA): TGTGCTAGTGGCACAGGGGTAGCCTATGGCTACACCTTC.

This clonotype has a handful of counts. The chain links TRBV12-5 to TRBJ2-7; 10 nucleotides match TRBD1. V gave up 1 base and J gave up 1 base; unmatched junction bases: 10. The CDR3 is made up of 18 amino acids. The V gene's germline CDR1 is LGHNT and CDR2 FRNRAP. CDR3 in DNA: TGTGCTAGTGGTTTGGGCTGGAACCGGGACAGGGGATCCTACGAGCAGTACTTC. It yields the protein CASGLGWNRDRGSYEQYF.

This clonotype was observed many times. The rearrangement uses TRBV6-1 and TRBJ2-1; 8 bases line up with TRBD2. There are 14 residues in the CDR3. The germline gives CDR1 MNHNS, CDR2 SASEGT. J gave up 4 bases and V 8 bases, and 7 bases lay outside the gene matches. The CDR3 reads CASAGGPSYNEQFF. The CDR3 region has the DNA TGTGCCAGCGCGGGGGGCCCATCTTACAATGAGCAGTTCTTC.

This clonotype was seen repeatedly, ten times or more. V is TRBV28 and J is TRBJ1-6; 8 positions agree with TRBD1. The CDR3 spans 20 residues. The J segment lost 6 bases and the V segment lost 6 bases, leaving 22 bases of the junction unmatched. In germline, CDR1 is MDHEN, CDR2 SYDVKM. For the CDR3, the DNA is TGTGCCAGCAGAACCCCTCCGGGACAGGAAAACCAGCTTTTTAATTCACCCCTCCACTTT. Protein product: CASRTPPGQENQLFNSPLHF.

This clonotype came up many times. The chain links TRBV12-3 or TRBV12-4 to TRBJ1-2; D not resolved. Trimming shortened V by 3 bases and J by 4 bases, and 9 bases separated the two germline ends. This CDR3 comprises 13 residues. The CDR3: CASSFIQLYGYTF. The DNA of the CDR3 is TGTGCCAGCAGTTTCATCCAGCTCTATGGCTACACCTTC.

The gene calls are TRBV12-3 or TRBV12-4 and TRBJ1-1, with a weak D call TRBD1 (6 bases). CDR3 length equals 16 residues. Trimming left V 1 base short and J 1 base short, with 13 bases between. CDR3 region: CASSLGGAPPNTEAFF. CDR3 sequence (DNA): TGTGCCAGCAGTTTAGGGGGGGCACCCCCGAACACTGAAGCTTTCTTT.

In this sample, this clonotype turned up many times. The chain carries TRBV7-8 and TRBJ2-2, with D hard to call. CDR3 size: 14 residues. CDR1 is SGHVS and CDR2 is FQNEAQ in the germline V gene. Trimming took 4 bases from V and 5 from J, leaving 11 bases between them. The CDR3 loop reads CASSSYHETGELFF. For the CDR3, the DNA is TGTGCCAGCAGCTCCTATCATGAGACCGGGGAGCTGTTTTTT.

This clonotype was detected ten times or more. The chain links TRBV24-1 to TRBJ2-1; 8 nucleotides agree with TRBD1. The CDR3 is made up of 12 amino acids. CDR1 KGHDR and CDR2 SFDVKD come from the germline V gene. V was clipped by 9 bases and J by 6 bases; unmatched bases: 3. CDR3 protein: CATGQGGNEQFF. Here the CDR3 DNA reads TGTGCCACCGGACAGGGAGGCAATGAGCAGTTCTTC.

This clonotype has a count of ten or more. The rearrangement uses TRBV14 and TRBJ2-5, with D perhaps TRBD2 (6 bases). Germline V gene lookup returns CDR1 SGHDN and CDR2 FVKESK. The CDR3 extends over 16 amino acids. V lost 0 bases and J 5 bases, leaving 16 bases between the germline ends. This chain's CDR3 is CASSQEEGRLAETQYF. CDR3 in DNA: TGTGCCAGCAGCCAAGAGGAGGGCCGACTCGCGGAGACCCAGTACTTC.

The rearrangement uses TRBV6-1 and TRBJ2-1; D is unresolved. Looked up from germline, CDR1 is MNHNS and CDR2 is SASEGT. The ends were cut back, 7 bases at V and 5 bases at J, with 9 bases in the middle. The CDR3 contains 12 residues. CDR3 sequence (DNA): TGTGCCAGCACCCGCTCGAACAATGAGCAGTTCTTC. Its protein product is CASTRSNNEQFF.

As concerns this clonotype: A much larger clone differs by one base, so this may be a read error. The rearrangement joins TRBV19 to TRBJ1-5; maybe TRBD1 (6 bases). Germline assignment: CDR1 LNHDA and CDR2 SQIVND (reference sequence). CDR3 length: 14 residues. V lost 7 bases and J lost 3, with 13 bases in between. CDR3 in DNA: TGTGCCAGTACTCAGGACAGTGCCAATCAGCCCCAGCATTTT. This encodes CASTQDSANQPQHF.